This T cell receptor beta chain was documented in a study of beta chain features in type 1 diabetes. Study-level background: Over all samples combined, over 85,000,000 sorted cells were examined.

This CDR3 has 12 amino acids. V was trimmed by 3 bases and J by 3 bases, leaving 6 bases between them. Germline values: CDR1 SGHAT, CDR2 FQNNGV. The isolated RNA, all of it, was reverse transcribed, so expressed TCRB transcripts were what got sequenced. Sequenced by immunoSEQ multiplex PCR; TCRdb stores in-frame clones only, minus some. Of roughly 140,000 clones in the sample, about 50% were seen once. This sequence joins TRBV11-2 and TRBJ2-7; TRBD1 might be the D (5 bases). The material sequenced was Tregs from blood. The sequence was collected from a man younger than 35 in good health. CDR3 residues: CASSFGHYEQYF. Here the CDR3 DNA reads TGTGCCAGCAGCTTCGGACACTACGAGCAGTACTTC.